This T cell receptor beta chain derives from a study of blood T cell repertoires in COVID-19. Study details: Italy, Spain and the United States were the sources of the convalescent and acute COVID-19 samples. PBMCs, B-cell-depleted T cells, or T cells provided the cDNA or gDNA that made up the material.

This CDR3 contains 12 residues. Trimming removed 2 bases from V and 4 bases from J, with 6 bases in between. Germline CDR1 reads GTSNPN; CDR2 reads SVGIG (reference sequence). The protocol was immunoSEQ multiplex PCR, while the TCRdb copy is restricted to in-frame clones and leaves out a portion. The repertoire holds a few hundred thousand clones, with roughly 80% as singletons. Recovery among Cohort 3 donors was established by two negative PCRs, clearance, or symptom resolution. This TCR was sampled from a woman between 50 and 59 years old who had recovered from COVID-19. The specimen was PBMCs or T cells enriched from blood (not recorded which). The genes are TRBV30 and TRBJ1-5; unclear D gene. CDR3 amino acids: CAWSPPNQPQHF. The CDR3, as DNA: TGTGCCTGGAGTCCCCCTAATCAGCCCCAGCATTTT. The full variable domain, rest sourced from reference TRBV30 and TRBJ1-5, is SQTIHQWPATLVQPVGSPLSLECTVEGTSNPNLYWYRQAAGRGLQLLFYSVGIGQISSEVPQNLSASRPQDRQFILSSKKLLLSDSGFYLCAWSPPNQPQHFGDGTRLSIL.